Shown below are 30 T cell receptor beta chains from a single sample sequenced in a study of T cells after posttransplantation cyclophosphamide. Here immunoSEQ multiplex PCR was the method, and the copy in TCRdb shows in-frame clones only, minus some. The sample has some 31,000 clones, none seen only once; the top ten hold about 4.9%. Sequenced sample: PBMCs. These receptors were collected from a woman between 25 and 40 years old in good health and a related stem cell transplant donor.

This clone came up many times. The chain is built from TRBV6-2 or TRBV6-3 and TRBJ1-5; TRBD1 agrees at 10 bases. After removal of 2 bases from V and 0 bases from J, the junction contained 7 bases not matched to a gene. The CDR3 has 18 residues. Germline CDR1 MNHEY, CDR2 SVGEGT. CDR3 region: CASSYRGQGLSSNQPQHF. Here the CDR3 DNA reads TGTGCCAGCAGTTACCGGGGACAGGGGCTGTCTAGCAATCAGCCCCAGCATTTT.

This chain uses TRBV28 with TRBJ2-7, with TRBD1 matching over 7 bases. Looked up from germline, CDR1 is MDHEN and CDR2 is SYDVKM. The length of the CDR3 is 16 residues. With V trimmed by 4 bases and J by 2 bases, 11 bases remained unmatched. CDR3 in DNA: TGTGCCAGCAGTTCCTACCAACAGGGGACCCCCTACGAGCAGTACTTC. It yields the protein CASSSYQQGTPYEQYF.

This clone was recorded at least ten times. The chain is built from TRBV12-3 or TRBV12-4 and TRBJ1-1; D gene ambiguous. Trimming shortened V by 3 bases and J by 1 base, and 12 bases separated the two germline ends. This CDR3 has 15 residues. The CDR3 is CASSLRADTNTEAFF. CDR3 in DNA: TGTGCCAGCAGTTTGCGGGCAGACACGAACACTGAAGCTTTCTTT.

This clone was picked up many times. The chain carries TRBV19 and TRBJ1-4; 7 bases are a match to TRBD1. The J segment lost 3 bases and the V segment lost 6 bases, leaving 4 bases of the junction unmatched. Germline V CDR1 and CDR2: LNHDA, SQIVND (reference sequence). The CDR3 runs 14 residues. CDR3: CASSAGTANEKLFF. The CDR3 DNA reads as TGTGCCAGTAGCGCCGGGACAGCTAATGAAAAACTGTTTTTT.

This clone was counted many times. DNA for the CDR3: TGTGCCAGTAGTGAGACAGTTAGCAATCAGCCCCAGCATTTT. Translation gives CASSETVSNQPQHF. The chain uses TRBV19 and TRBJ1-5; D is perhaps TRBD1 (5 bases). This CDR3 contains 14 residues. CDR1 is LNHDA and CDR2 is SQIVND in the germline V gene (reference sequence). V gave up 5 bases and J gave up 0 bases, with 8 bases separating them.

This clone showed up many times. The CDR3 nucleotides read TGTGCCAGCAGCGGGGGGCCTTACAATGAGCAGTTCTTC. Its translation: CASSGGPYNEQFF. The rearrangement joins TRBV6-4 to TRBJ2-1, with D perhaps matching TRBD2 (7 bases). The germline gives CDR1 MRHNA, CDR2 SNTAGT. The CDR3 covers 13 residues. Trimming removed 6 bases at V and 4 bases at J, with 10 bases between.

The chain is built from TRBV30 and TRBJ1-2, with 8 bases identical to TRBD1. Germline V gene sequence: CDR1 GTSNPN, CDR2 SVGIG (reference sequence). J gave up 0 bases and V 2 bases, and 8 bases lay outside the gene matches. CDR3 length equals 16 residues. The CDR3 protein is CAWSPLDRETNYGYTF. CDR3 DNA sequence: TGTGCCTGGAGTCCCTTGGACAGGGAAACTAACTATGGCTACACCTTC.

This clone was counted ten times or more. The CDR3, as DNA: TGTGCCAGCAGTTACACAGATAGCAATCAGCCCCAGCATTTT. It specifies CASSYTDSNQPQHF. The chain joins TRBV6-2 or TRBV6-3 to TRBJ1-5; D not certain. Trimming stripped 2 bases from V and 0 bases from J, with 5 bases between. In germline, CDR1 is MNHEY, CDR2 SVGEGT. The CDR3 is made up of 14 amino acids.

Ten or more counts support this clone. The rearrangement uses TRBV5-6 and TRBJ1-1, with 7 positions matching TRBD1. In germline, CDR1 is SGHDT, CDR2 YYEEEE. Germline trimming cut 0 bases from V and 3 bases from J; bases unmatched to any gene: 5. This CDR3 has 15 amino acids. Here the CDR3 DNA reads TGTGCCAGCAGCTTGGCCCCTACAGGGGACACTGAAGCTTTCTTT. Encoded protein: CASSLAPTGDTEAFF.

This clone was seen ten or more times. The CDR3 region has the DNA TGCGCCAGCAGCATCCAGGGGGAAACTGAAGCTTTCTTT. Protein product: CASSIQGETEAFF. V is TRBV5-1 and J is TRBJ1-1; 7 bases agree with TRBD1. Germline V gene data show CDR1 as SGHRS and CDR2 as YFSETQ. The CDR3 consists of 13 residues. The V segment lost 4 bases and the J segment 5 bases; nucleotides outside the gene matches: 5.

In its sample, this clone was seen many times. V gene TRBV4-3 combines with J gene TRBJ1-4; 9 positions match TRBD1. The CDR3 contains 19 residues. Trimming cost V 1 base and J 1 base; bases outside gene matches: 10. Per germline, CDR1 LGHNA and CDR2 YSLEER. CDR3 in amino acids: CASSQALGQGGVTNEKLFF. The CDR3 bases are TGCGCCAGCAGCCAAGCACTGGGACAGGGTGGGGTAACTAATGAAAAACTGTTTTTT.

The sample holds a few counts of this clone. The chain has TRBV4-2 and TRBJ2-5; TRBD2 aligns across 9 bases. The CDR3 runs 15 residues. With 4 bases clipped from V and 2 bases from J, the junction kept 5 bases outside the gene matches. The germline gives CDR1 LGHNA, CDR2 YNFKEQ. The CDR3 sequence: CASSPGTSPQETQYF. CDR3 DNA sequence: TGTGCCAGCAGCCCTGGGACTAGCCCTCAAGAGACCCAGTACTTC.

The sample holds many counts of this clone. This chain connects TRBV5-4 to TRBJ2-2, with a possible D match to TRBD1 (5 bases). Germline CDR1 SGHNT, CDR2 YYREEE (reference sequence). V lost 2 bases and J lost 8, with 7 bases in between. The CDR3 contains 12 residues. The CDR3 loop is CASSLGVGELFF. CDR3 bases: TGTGCCAGCAGCTTAGGGGTGGGGGAGCTGTTTTTT.

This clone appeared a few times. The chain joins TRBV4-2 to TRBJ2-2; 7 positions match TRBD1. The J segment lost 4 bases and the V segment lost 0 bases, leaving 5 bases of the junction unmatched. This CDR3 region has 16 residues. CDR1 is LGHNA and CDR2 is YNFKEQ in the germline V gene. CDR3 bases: TGTGCCAGCAGCCAAGACCAGGGGGTCCTCACCGGGGAGCTGTTTTTT. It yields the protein CASSQDQGVLTGELFF.

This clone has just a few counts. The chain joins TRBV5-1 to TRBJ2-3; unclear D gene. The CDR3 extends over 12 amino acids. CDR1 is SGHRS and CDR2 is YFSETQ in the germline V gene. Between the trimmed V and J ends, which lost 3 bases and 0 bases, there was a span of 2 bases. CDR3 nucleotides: TGCGCCAGCAGCTCGAGCACAGATACGCAGTATTTT. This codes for CASSSSTDTQYF.

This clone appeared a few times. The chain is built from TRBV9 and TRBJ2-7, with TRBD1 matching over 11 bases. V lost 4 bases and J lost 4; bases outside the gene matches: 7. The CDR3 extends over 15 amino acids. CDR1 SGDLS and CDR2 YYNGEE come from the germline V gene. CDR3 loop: CASSKTGTGGYEQYF. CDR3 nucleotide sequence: TGTGCCAGCAGCAAAACCGGGACAGGGGGATACGAGCAGTACTTC. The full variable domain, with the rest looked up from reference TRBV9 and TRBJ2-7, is DSGVTQTPKHLITATGQRVTLRCSPRSGDLSVYWYQQSLDQGLQFLIQYYNGEERAKGNILERFSAQQFPDLHSELNLSSLELGDSALYFCASSKTGTGGYEQYFGPGTRLTVT.

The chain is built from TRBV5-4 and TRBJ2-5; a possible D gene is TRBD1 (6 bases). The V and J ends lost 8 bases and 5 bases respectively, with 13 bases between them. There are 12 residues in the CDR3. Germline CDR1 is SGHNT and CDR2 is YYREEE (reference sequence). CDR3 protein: CASGDTTETQYF. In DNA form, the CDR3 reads TGTGCCAGTGGGGACACCACTGAGACCCAGTACTTC.

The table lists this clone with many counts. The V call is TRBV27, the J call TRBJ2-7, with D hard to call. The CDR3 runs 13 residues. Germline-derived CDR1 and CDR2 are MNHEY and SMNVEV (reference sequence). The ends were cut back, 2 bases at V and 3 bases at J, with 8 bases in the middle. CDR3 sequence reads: CASSLLAGYEQYF. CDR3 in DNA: TGTGCCAGCAGTTTACTCGCCGGCTACGAGCAGTACTTC.

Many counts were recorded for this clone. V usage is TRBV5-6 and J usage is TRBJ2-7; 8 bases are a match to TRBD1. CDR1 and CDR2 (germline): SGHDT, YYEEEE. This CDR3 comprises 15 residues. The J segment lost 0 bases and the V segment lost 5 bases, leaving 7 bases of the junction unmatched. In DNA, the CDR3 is TGTGCCAGCAGTCGTCGGACAGGGAGCTCCTACGAGCAGTACTTC. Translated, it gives CASSRRTGSSYEQYF.

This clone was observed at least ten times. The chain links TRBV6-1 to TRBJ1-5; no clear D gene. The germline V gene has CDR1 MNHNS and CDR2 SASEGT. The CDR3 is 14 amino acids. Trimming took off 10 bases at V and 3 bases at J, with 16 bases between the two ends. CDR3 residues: CATTPQVSNQPQHF. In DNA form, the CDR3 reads TGTGCCACCACCCCTCAGGTTTCCAATCAGCCCCAGCATTTT.

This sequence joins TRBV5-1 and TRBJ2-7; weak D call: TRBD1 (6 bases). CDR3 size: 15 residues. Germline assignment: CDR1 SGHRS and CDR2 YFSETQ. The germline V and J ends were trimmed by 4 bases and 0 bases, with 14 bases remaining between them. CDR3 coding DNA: TGCGCCAGCAGCCGCACAGGGCCTAGCTCCTACGAGCAGTACTTC. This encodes CASSRTGPSSYEQYF.

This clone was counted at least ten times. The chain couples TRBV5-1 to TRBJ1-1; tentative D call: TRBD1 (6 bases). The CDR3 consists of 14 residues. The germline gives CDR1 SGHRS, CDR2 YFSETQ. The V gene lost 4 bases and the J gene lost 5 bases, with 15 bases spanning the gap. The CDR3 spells CASSGRDIRTEAFF. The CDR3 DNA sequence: TGCGCCAGCAGCGGGCGGGACATCCGGACTGAAGCTTTCTTT.

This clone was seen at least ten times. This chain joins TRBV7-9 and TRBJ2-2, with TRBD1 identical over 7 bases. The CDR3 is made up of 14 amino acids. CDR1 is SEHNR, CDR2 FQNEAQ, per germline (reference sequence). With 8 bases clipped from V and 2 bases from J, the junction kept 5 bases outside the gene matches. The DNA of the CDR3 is TGTGCCAGCGGGACAGTGCGCAACACCGGGGAGCTGTTTTTT. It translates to CASGTVRNTGELFF. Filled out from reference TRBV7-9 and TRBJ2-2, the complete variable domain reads DTGVSQNPRHKITKRGQNVTFRCDPISEHNRLYWYRQTLGQGPEFLTYFQNEAQLEKSRLLSDRFSAERPKGSFSTLEIQRTEQGDSAMYLCASGTVRNTGELFFGEGSRLTVL.

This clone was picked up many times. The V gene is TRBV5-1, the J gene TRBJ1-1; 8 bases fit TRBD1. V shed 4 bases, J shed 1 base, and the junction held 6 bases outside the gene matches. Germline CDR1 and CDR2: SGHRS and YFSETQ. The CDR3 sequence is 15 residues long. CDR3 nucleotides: TGCGCCAGCAGCGACGACAGGGGTCGGAACACTGAAGCTTTCTTT. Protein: CASSDDRGRNTEAFF.

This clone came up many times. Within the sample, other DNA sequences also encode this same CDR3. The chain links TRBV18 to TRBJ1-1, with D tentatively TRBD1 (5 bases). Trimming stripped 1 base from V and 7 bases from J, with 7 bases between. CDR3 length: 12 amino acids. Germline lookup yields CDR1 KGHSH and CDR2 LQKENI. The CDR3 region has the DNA TGTGCCAGCTCACCACGCGGGGGTGAAGCTTTCTTT. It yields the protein CASSPRGGEAFF. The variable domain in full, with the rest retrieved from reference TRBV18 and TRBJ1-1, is NAGVMQNPRHLVRRRGQEARLRCSPMKGHSHVYWYRQLPEEGLKFMVYLQKENIIDESGMPKERFSAEFPKEGPSILRIQQVVRGDSAAYFCASSPRGGEAFFGQGTRLTVV.

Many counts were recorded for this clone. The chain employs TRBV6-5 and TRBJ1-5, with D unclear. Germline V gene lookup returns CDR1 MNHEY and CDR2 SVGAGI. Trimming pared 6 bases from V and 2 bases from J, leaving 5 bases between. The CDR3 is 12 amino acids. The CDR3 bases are TGTGCCAGCAGGCAGGGCAATCAGCCCCAGCATTTT. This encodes CASRQGNQPQHF.

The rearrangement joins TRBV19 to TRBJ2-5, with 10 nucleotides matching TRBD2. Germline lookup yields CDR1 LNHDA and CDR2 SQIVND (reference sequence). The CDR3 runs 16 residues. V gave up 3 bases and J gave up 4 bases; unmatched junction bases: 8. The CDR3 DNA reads TGTGCCAGTAGTATTACGAGCGGGGGGGCCGGAGAGACCCAGTACTTC. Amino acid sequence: CASSITSGGAGETQYF.

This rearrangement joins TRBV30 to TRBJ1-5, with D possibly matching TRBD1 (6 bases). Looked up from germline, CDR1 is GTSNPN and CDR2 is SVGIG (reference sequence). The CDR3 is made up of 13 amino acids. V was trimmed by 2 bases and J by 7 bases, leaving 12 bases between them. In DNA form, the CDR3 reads TGTGCCTGGAGTCCACTACAGGGACAGCCCCAGCATTTT. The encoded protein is CAWSPLQGQPQHF.

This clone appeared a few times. CDR3 loop: CASSFQLGQAYGYTF. The CDR3 region has the DNA TGTGCCAGCAGCTTCCAACTCGGACAGGCGTATGGCTACACCTTC. V and J are TRBV7-2 and TRBJ1-2; 7 bases are shared with TRBD1. V was pared by 3 bases and J by 5 bases, with 9 bases of the junction left unmatched. CDR1 and CDR2 from the germline V gene are SGHTA and FQGNSA. This CDR3 contains 15 residues.

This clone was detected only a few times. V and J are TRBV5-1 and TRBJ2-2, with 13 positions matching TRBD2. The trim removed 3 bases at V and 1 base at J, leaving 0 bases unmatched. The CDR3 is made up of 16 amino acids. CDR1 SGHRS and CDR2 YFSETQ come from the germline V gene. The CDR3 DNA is TGCGCCAGCAGCTGGACTAGCGGGGGGAACACCGGGGAGCTGTTTTTT. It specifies CASSWTSGGNTGELFF. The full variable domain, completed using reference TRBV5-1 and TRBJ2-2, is KAGVTQTPRYLIKTRGQQVTLSCSPISGHRSVSWYQQTPGQGLQFLFEYFSETQRNKGNFPGRFSGRQFSNSRSEMNVSTLELGDSALYLCASSWTSGGNTGELFFGEGSRLTVL.